The rows below give T cell receptor beta chains drawn from one sample of a study of yellow fever vaccine responses in identical twins. TCRdb re-called the RT-PCR reads through MiXCR, storing one row per CDR3 protein. Among about 540 distinct CDR3 sequences listed, under 90% were seen once. The specimen was T cells from blood (PBMCs), unsorted or a sorted subset (not recorded which), collected before or after yellow fever vaccination (not recorded which). These receptors were obtained from a woman aged 18-29 years who received the yellow fever vaccine. Each CDR3 is given with its conserved first and last residue. Each record gives: V gene, J gene, clone size, D gene, CDR3 protein, CDR3 DNA. The D gene is left open where the match is weak. Expanded clones are given a class, and other clones once, few, many or no size at all.

>TRBV4-3|TRBJ2-4|-|TRBD2
CASSQGPRGRGIQYF
TGCGCCAGCAGCCAAGGCCCCAGAGGGCGGGGGATTCAGTACTTC
>TRBV7-1|TRBJ2-3|-|TRBD2
CASSRTSPDTQYF
TGTGCCAGCAGCCGGACTAGCCCAGATACGCAGTATTTT
>TRBV11-1|TRBJ2-5|-|TRBD2
CASSEAGGTQYF
TGTGCCAGCTCCGAAGCGGGGGGGACCCAGTACTTC
>TRBV7-6|TRBJ2-1|-|TRBD1
CASSARDRVRDEQFF
TGTGCCAGCAGCGCCCGGGACAGGGTAAGGGATGAGCAGTTCTTC
>TRBV23-1|TRBJ1-2|few|-
CASSQDNTGYTF
TGCGCCAGCAGTCAGGATAACACTGGCTACACCTTC
>TRBV3-1|TRBJ2-1|-|TRBD2
CASSQEGLEDEQFF
TGTGCCAGCAGCCAAGAGGGACTAGAAGATGAGCAGTTCTTC
>TRBV29-1|TRBJ1-1|-|TRBD1
CSVEAGQSWTEAFF
TGCAGCGTTGAAGCGGGACAGTCATGGACTGAAGCTTTCTTT
>TRBV2|TRBJ1-1|-|TRBD1
CARRTGLGTEAFF
TGTGCCAGGCGGACAGGGCTAGGCACTGAAGCTTTCTTT
>TRBV3-1|TRBJ2-7|-|-
CASSQRASQYEQYF
TGTGCCAGCAGCCAACGGGCTAGTCAGTACGAGCAGTACTTC
>TRBV27|TRBJ1-2|-|-
CASSLSWAAAYGYTF
TGTGCCAGCAGTTTATCGTGGGCAGCAGCCTATGGCTACACCTTC
>TRBV12-3/TRBV12-4|TRBJ2-1|-|-
CASGHPRWDEQFF
TGTGCCAGTGGACACCCACGATGGGATGAGCAGTTCTTC
>TRBV4-2|TRBJ2-7|-|-
CASSQASAAFYEQYF
TGTGCCAGCAGCCAAGCTTCCGCGGCATTCTACGAGCAGTACTTC
>TRBV6-5|TRBJ1-2|few|-
CASSYRVGGDYTF
TGTGCCAGCAGTTACCGGGTAGGGGGGGACTACACCTTC
>TRBV10-3|TRBJ1-1|-|TRBD1
CATGTGGLNTEAFF
TGTGCCACCGGGACAGGGGGCTTGAACACTGAAGCTTTCTTT
>TRBV21-1|TRBJ2-5|-|-
CALQETQETQYF
TGTGCCTTACAGGAGACACAAGAGACCCAGTACTTC
>TRBV6-1|TRBJ2-3|-|-
CASSKMPGAGADTQYF
TGTGCCAGCAGTAAGATGCCGGGGGCCGGCGCAGATACGCAGTATTTT
>TRBV29-1|TRBJ2-7|few|TRBD2
CSASGRADEQYF
TGCAGCGCTAGCGGGAGGGCCGACGAGCAGTACTTC
>TRBV10-3|TRBJ1-1|-|TRBD1
CAISGFDRENTEAFF
TGTGCCATCAGTGGGTTTGACAGGGAGAACACTGAAGCTTTCTTT
>TRBV11-3|TRBJ2-7|-|-
CASSPGIDANYEQYF
TGTGCCAGCTCGCCGGGGATTGACGCGAACTACGAGCAGTACTTC
>TRBV4-1|TRBJ2-7|-|-
CASSPPGTYEQYF
TGCGCCAGCAGCCCACCGGGGACCTACGAGCAGTACTTC